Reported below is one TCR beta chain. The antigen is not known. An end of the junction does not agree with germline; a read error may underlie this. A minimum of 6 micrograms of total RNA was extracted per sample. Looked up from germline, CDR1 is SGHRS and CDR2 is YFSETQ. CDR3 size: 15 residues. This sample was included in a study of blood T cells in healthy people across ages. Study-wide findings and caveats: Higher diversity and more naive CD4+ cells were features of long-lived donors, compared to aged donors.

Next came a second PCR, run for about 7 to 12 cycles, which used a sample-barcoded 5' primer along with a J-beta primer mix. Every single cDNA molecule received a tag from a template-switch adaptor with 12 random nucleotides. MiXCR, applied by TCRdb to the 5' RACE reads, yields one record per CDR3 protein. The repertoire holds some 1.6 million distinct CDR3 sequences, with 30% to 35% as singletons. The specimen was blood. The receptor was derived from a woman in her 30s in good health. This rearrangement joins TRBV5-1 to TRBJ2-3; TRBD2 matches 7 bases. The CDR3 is CASSLEAGAVDTRYF. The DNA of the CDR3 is TGCGCCAGCAGCTTGGAGGCGGGAGCGGTAGATACGCGGTATTTT.